This T cell receptor beta chain was identified in a study of post-analysis software for immune sequencing data. Germline-derived CDR1 and CDR2 are SNHLY and FYNNEI. This CDR3 has 15 residues. V lost 3 bases and J lost 7, with 16 bases in between. With respect to this clonotype: Its antigen is not identified.

General study findings and limits: Those with multiple sclerosis, the patient group, showed significantly lower normalized Chao1 diversity than controls. With TRBV5-6, TRBV5-1 and TRBV20-1 included, roughly five TRBV segments were more frequent in patients than in controls.

Every TCR beta cDNA library bore unique molecular identifiers. One entry per CDR3 protein results from TCRdb running MiXCR on the PCR reads. The table has roughly 600,000 distinct CDR3 sequences, around 40% seen once. Sequenced material: blood. V usage is TRBV2 and J usage is TRBJ2-4, with D perhaps being TRBD1 or TRBD2 (5 bases each). This receptor was identified in a girl under 18 with multiple sclerosis. CDR3 DNA: TGTGCCAGCAGTGACGGCAGGGTGAGGGGTAACATTCAGTACTTC. This codes for CASSDGRVRGNIQYF.